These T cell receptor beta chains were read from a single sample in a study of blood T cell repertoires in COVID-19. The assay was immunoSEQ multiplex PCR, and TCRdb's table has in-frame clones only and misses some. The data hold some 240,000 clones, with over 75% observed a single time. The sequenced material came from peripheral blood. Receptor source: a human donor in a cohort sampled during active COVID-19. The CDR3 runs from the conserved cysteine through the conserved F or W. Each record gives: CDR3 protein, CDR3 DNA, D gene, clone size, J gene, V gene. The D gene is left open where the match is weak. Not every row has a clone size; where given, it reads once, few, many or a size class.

CASSFPRLAGVGEQYF TGTGCCAGCAGCTTCCCCAGACTAGCGGGAGTGGGGGAGCAGTACTTC TRBD2 . TRBJ2-7 TRBV11-2
CASRPSTSSYEQYF TGTGCCAGCAGACCATCGACTAGCTCCTACGAGCAGTACTTC . . TRBJ2-7 TRBV3-1/TRBV3-2
CASTHLAETPGELFF TGTGCCAGCACCCACTTAGCCGAGACGCCCGGGGAGCTGTTTTTT . . TRBJ2-2 TRBV7-2
CASSPGTSGTYEQYF TGTGCCAGCAGCCCAGGGACTAGCGGAACCTACGAGCAGTACTTC TRBD2 . TRBJ2-7 TRBV11-1
CATKRGGMYEQYF TGTGCCACCAAGCGGGGGGGTATGTACGAGCAGTACTTC TRBD2 once TRBJ2-7 TRBV6-5
CASSPLAGGSYEQYF TGTGCCAGCAGTCCCCTAGCGGGGGGCTCCTACGAGCAGTACTTC TRBD2 once TRBJ2-7 TRBV6-5
CASSTIGGGNTIYF TGTGCCAGCAGTACCATCGGAGGTGGAAACACCATATATTTT . . TRBJ1-3 TRBV6-5
CASSVGGTGFPLYEQYF TGTGCCAGCAGCGTAGGAGGGACAGGCTTCCCACTCTACGAGCAGTACTTC TRBD1 . TRBJ2-7 TRBV9
CASSRGRQADSGNTIYF TGTGCCAGCAGCAGGGGCAGGCAGGCCGACTCTGGAAACACCATATATTTT . . TRBJ1-3 TRBV5-4
CASSLVPGQGYEQYF TGCGCCAGCAGCTTGGTACCAGGGCAAGGCTACGAGCAGTACTTC . . TRBJ2-7 TRBV5-1
CASSGRGSNEKLFF TGTGCCAGCAGCGGACGGGGATCTAATGAAAAACTGTTTTTT . . TRBJ1-4 TRBV9
CASSERLAGEKTQYF TGTGCCAGCAGCGAGAGACTAGCGGGAGAGAAGACCCAGTACTTC TRBD2 . TRBJ2-5 TRBV9
CASSPRQGSYGYTF TGTGCCAGCAGCCCCCGACAGGGGAGCTATGGCTACACCTTC TRBD1 few TRBJ1-2 TRBV3-1/TRBV3-2
CASSLTANTEAFF TGTGCCAGCAGCCTCACAGCTAACACTGAAGCTTTCTTT . . TRBJ1-1 TRBV7-3
CAAQLDRASYEQYF TGTGCCGCCCAACTGGACAGGGCATCTTACGAGCAGTACTTC TRBD1 . TRBJ2-7 TRBV10-3
CASSLKSVSQPYGYTF TGTGCCAGCAGCTTGAAGTCAGTTAGCCAGCCCTATGGCTACACCTTC . . TRBJ1-2 TRBV5-4
CASSYSNSVFNEQFF TGTGCCAGCAGTTACTCCAATTCAGTATTCAATGAGCAGTTCTTC . . TRBJ2-1 TRBV6-2/TRBV6-3
CASSRQEGETQYF TGTGCCAGCAGCCGACAGGAAGGGGAGACCCAGTACTTC . . TRBJ2-5 TRBV6-5
CASSQDWGLGETQYF TGTGCCAGCAGCCAAGACTGGGGGCTCGGGGAGACCCAGTACTTC . . TRBJ2-5 TRBV3-1/TRBV3-2
CASSLPAGGPSGELFF TGCGCCAGCAGCTTGCCAGCGGGGGGGCCGTCCGGGGAGCTGTTTTTT TRBD2 . TRBJ2-2 TRBV5-1
CSASHRAWEYF TGCAGTGCTAGTCACAGGGCTTGGGAGTACTTC . few TRBJ2-7 TRBV20-1
CARGRAGANVLTF TGTGCCAGGGGGCGTGCTGGGGCCAACGTCCTGACTTTC . . TRBJ2-6 TRBV7-2
CASSFAGRGYNEQFF TGTGCCAGCAGCTTCGCGGGTCGTGGGTACAATGAGCAGTTCTTC . few TRBJ2-1 TRBV7-3
CASSPRGGLYEKLFF TGTGCCAGCAGCCCCCGCGGGGGTTTGTATGAAAAACTGTTTTTT . . TRBJ1-4 TRBV7-8
CASSQQGTGELFF TGTGCCAGCAGCCAACAGGGGACCGGGGAGCTGTTTTTT . . TRBJ2-2 TRBV3-1/TRBV3-2
CASSPGQDTDTQYF TGCGCCAGCAGCCCGGGACAGGACACAGATACGCAGTATTTT TRBD1 many TRBJ2-3 TRBV5-1
CASSTPGFSTEAFF TGTGCCAGCAGCACCCCCGGGTTCTCTACTGAAGCTTTCTTT . . TRBJ1-1 TRBV7-9
CASSSGQGAGTDTQYF TGTGCCAGCAGCTCGGGACAGGGGGCTGGAACAGATACGCAGTATTTT TRBD1 . TRBJ2-3 TRBV5-5
CASSGSSGGAYNEQFF TGTGCCAGCAGCGGTTCTAGCGGGGGGGCCTACAATGAGCAGTTCTTC TRBD2 . TRBJ2-1 TRBV9
CATARGDYNSPLHF TGTGCCACCGCGCGCGGGGATTATAATTCACCCCTCCACTTT . . TRBJ1-6 TRBV7-9
CASSLDPSGDYNEQFF TGTGCCAGCAGCTTAGATCCTAGCGGCGACTACAATGAGCAGTTCTTC TRBD2 . TRBJ2-1 TRBV7-6
CASSIEGAGASYNEQFF TGTGCCAGTAGTATTGAAGGGGCGGGAGCCTCCTACAATGAGCAGTTCTTC TRBD2 . TRBJ2-1 TRBV19
CASSWQIYSNQPQHF TGTGCCAGTAGTTGGCAGATTTATAGCAATCAGCCCCAGCATTTT . . TRBJ1-5 TRBV19
CASSGLAVGSGTDTQYF TGTGCCAGCAGCGGACTAGCGGTAGGGTCGGGCACAGATACGCAGTATTTT TRBD2 . TRBJ2-3 TRBV27
CASRNYGEKLFF TGTGCCAGCAGGAACTATGGCGAAAAACTGTTTTTT . . TRBJ1-4 TRBV27
CASSHQQGARPEAFF TGTGCCAGCAGCCACCAACAGGGGGCGAGACCTGAAGCTTTCTTT TRBD1 . TRBJ1-1 TRBV28
CASSLGLGNTGELFF TGTGCCAGCAGCTTGGGACTTGGGAACACCGGGGAGCTGTTTTTT . . TRBJ2-2 TRBV7-2
CASSDHGTGANTEAFF TGTGCCAGCAGTGACCACGGGACAGGGGCGAACACTGAAGCTTTCTTT TRBD1 . TRBJ1-1 TRBV6-1
CASSQVAGDTQYF TGTGCCAGCAGCCAAGTAGCGGGGGATACGCAGTATTTT TRBD2 . TRBJ2-3 TRBV5-6
CASRADTDTQYF TGTGCCAGCAGGGCTGACACAGATACGCAGTATTTT . . TRBJ2-3 TRBV2
CASSLNRDRQDYGYTF TGTGCCAGCTCACTGAACCGGGACAGGCAGGACTATGGCTACACCTTC TRBD1 . TRBJ1-2 TRBV18
CASSLRQGNSYGYTF TGTGCCAGCAGCTTACGGCAGGGGAATTCCTATGGCTACACCTTC . . TRBJ1-2 TRBV7-3
CASSLASTGAGNTIYF TGTGCCAGCAGCTTAGCGAGTACAGGAGCTGGAAACACCATATATTTT . . TRBJ1-3 TRBV7-2
CASSLWGQAGNTIYF TGTGCCAGCTCCTTATGGGGGCAGGCTGGAAACACCATATATTTT . . TRBJ1-3 TRBV7-8
CASSLDRNYGYTF TGCGCCAGCAGCTTGGACAGGAACTATGGCTACACCTTC . . TRBJ1-2 TRBV5-1
CASSFGQGTRVDTEAFF TGTGCCAGCAGCTTCGGACAGGGGACCCGTGTGGACACTGAAGCTTTCTTT TRBD1 . TRBJ1-1 TRBV5-5
CASMGLAGTDTQYF TGTGCCAGCATGGGACTAGCGGGGACAGATACGCAGTATTTT TRBD2 few TRBJ2-3 TRBV27
CASSGTGGSGNTIYF TGTGCCAGCAGCGGTACAGGGGGCTCTGGAAACACCATATATTTT TRBD1 many TRBJ1-3 TRBV5-6
CASSRGSSGANVLTF TGTGCCAGCAGCCGCGGAAGCTCTGGGGCCAACGTCCTGACTTTC . . TRBJ2-6 TRBV6-5
CASSPTSGALYNEQFF TGTGCCAGCAGCCCGACTAGCGGGGCCCTCTACAATGAGCAGTTCTTC TRBD2 many TRBJ2-1 TRBV11-3
CASSPGQGTDTQYF TGTGCCAGTAGTCCGGGACAGGGCACAGATACGCAGTATTTT TRBD1 . TRBJ2-3 TRBV19
CASSLNPTGTSNQPQHF TGTGCCAGCAGCTTAAATCCTACAGGAACTAGCAATCAGCCCCAGCATTTT . . TRBJ1-5 TRBV5-6
CASSRLQGSTEAFF TGTGCCAGCAGTAGGTTACAGGGGAGTACTGAAGCTTTCTTT TRBD1 . TRBJ1-1 TRBV6-2/TRBV6-3